Presented here are 27 T cell receptor beta chains from one specimen sequenced in a study of cytomegalovirus exposure and HLA in healthy donors. Some clones are missing from TCRdb's copy, which holds only in-frame ones; the method was immunoSEQ multiplex PCR. The sample consists of about 110,000 clones, approximately 96% of them appearing once. Sequenced input: PBMCs. The receptors were sampled from a woman in her late teens or twenties in good health and CMV-seronegative.

The chain uses TRBV27 and TRBJ2-3, with 13 positions matching TRBD2. This CDR3 contains 17 residues. The germline V gene has CDR1 MNHEY and CDR2 SMNVEV (reference sequence). V gave up 6 bases and J gave up 0 bases; unmatched junction bases: 6. The CDR3 nucleotides read TGTGCCAGCAGACTAGGGACTAGCGGGGTTAGCACAGATACGCAGTATTTT. It codes for CASRLGTSGVSTDTQYF.

Only one count was recorded for this clone. V usage is TRBV11-3 and J usage is TRBJ2-3, with unresolved D. Germline V CDR1 and CDR2: SGHNT, YENEEA. CDR3 length equals 13 residues. Trimming cost V 1 base and J 5 bases, with 7 bases left between them. CDR3 in amino acids: CASSLGGQDTQYF. Here the CDR3 DNA reads TGTGCCAGCAGCTTAGGCGGCCAAGATACGCAGTATTTT.

This sequence joins TRBV4-2 and TRBJ1-5, with D possibly matching TRBD1 (5 bases). This CDR3 has 14 amino acids. V lost 1 base, J lost 7 bases, and 11 bases lay in between. In germline, CDR1 is LGHNA, CDR2 YNFKEQ. CDR3 amino acids: CASSQGAGQQPQHF. The CDR3 DNA follows: TGTGCCAGCAGCCAAGGGGCAGGGCAACAGCCCCAGCATTTT.

This chain uses TRBV2 with TRBJ2-5, with D possibly TRBD1 on 6 matching bases. This CDR3 is 16 amino acids long. V gave up 3 bases and J gave up 2 bases, with 16 bases separating them. CDR1 is SNHLY, CDR2 FYNNEI, per germline. The CDR3 spells CASSDFRQDGQETQYF. Here the CDR3 DNA reads TGTGCCAGCAGTGATTTCAGACAGGATGGGCAAGAGACCCAGTACTTC.

This chain uses TRBV4-2 with TRBJ2-7; 9 positions agree with TRBD1. Germline CDR1 LGHNA, CDR2 YNFKEQ. The CDR3 has 15 amino acids. V shed 4 bases, J shed 1 base, and the junction held 5 bases outside the gene matches. CDR3 protein: CASSRPGTGSYEQYF. In DNA, the CDR3 is TGTGCCAGCAGCCGACCGGGGACAGGGTCCTACGAGCAGTACTTC.

The chain couples TRBV5-4 to TRBJ2-1; D not resolved. The CDR3 totals 12 residues. Germline values: CDR1 SGHNT, CDR2 YYREEE (reference sequence). Deletions cut 5 bases from V and 9 bases from J, with 12 bases between. The CDR3 DNA is TGTGCCAGCAGGGATCAGTGGAGTGAGCAGTTCTTC. Protein: CASRDQWSEQFF. Complete variable domain (other parts from reference TRBV5-4 and TRBJ2-1): ETGVTQSPTHLIKTRGQQVTLRCSSQSGHNTVSWYQQALGQGPQFIFQYYREEENGRGNFPPRFSGLQFPNYSSELNVNALELDDSALYLCASRDQWSEQFFGPGTRLTVL.

The rearrangement uses TRBV10-3 and TRBJ2-3, with D possibly being TRBD1 (6 bases). Germline V lookup: CDR1 ENHRY, CDR2 SYGVKD. There are 13 residues in the CDR3. Trimming cost V 4 bases and J 5 bases, with 10 bases left between them. Here the CDR3 DNA reads TGTGCCATCAGTGGCACAGGGAAAGATACGCAGTATTTT. The encoded protein is CAISGTGKDTQYF.

CDR3 sequence: CASSPLPPNEKLFF. In DNA form, the CDR3 reads TGTGCCAGCAGCCCCCTCCCCCCTAATGAAAAACTGTTTTTT. V is TRBV7-8 and J is TRBJ1-4; D gene uncertain. CDR3 length: 14 amino acids. Germline CDR1 SGHVS, CDR2 FQNEAQ. Trimming pared 5 bases from V and 3 bases from J, leaving 10 bases between.

The chain uses TRBV28 and TRBJ1-4; a weak D match, TRBD1 (5 bases). The length of the CDR3 is 16 residues. Germline CDR1 reads MDHEN; CDR2 reads SYDVKM. Trimming shortened V by 2 bases and J by 3 bases, and 13 bases separated the two germline ends. The chain's CDR3 is CASSLVGVVANEKLFF. DNA for the CDR3: TGTGCCAGCAGTTTAGTAGGGGTGGTTGCTAATGAAAAACTGTTTTTT.

The chain is built from TRBV4-3 and TRBJ1-1, with 7 bases lining up with TRBD1. Trimming at V came to 3 bases and at J to 0 bases, leaving 13 bases not matched to a gene. This CDR3 is built from 18 residues. Germline V gene sequence: CDR1 LGHNA, CDR2 YSLEER. In nucleotides, the CDR3 is TGCGCCAGCAGCCAGGACAGGACAGGCCTCACCATGAACACTGAAGCTTTCTTT. This sequence encodes CASSQDRTGLTMNTEAFF.

The chain carries TRBV4-2 and TRBJ2-4; D unresolved. V was cut by 0 bases and J by 1 base, with 4 bases left in between. The V gene's germline CDR1 is LGHNA and CDR2 YNFKEQ. This CDR3 region has 14 residues. The CDR3 loop is CASSQDRAKNIQYF. DNA of the CDR3: TGTGCCAGCAGCCAAGACAGGGCCAAAAACATTCAGTACTTC.

V and J are TRBV4-3 and TRBJ1-2; possible D gene TRBD1, 5 bases. This CDR3 has 16 amino acids. Germline V gives CDR1 LGHNA, CDR2 YSLEER. Trimming cost V 3 bases and J 4 bases, with 18 bases left between them. The CDR3 sequence is CASSQSTRAEPYGYTF. CDR3 bases: TGCGCCAGCAGCCAGTCCACCAGGGCAGAGCCCTATGGCTACACCTTC.

The CDR3 protein is CASSPGGSGQPQHF. The CDR3 nucleotides read TGTGCCAGCAGCCCAGGGGGATCGGGACAGCCCCAGCATTTT. This rearrangement joins TRBV7-2 to TRBJ1-5, with TRBD1 matching over 7 bases. The CDR3 has 14 residues. V trimming: 5 bases; J trimming: 7 bases; junction bases outside the gene matches: 8. Germline lookup yields CDR1 SGHTA and CDR2 FQGNSA.

The chain has TRBV7-9 and TRBJ1-4; D might be TRBD1 (5 bases). CDR3 length: 14 residues. Trimming left V 1 base short and J 7 bases short, with 10 bases between. Germline V gene data show CDR1 as SEHNR and CDR2 as FQNEAQ (reference sequence). The CDR3 spells CASSLGPRGEKLFF. CDR3 sequence (DNA): TGTGCCAGCAGCTTAGGACCTAGGGGTGAAAAACTGTTTTTT. Complete variable domain (other parts from reference TRBV7-9 and TRBJ1-4): DTGVSQNPRHKITKRGQNVTFRCDPISEHNRLYWYRQTLGQGPEFLTYFQNEAQLEKSRLLSDRFSAERPKGSFSTLEIQRTEQGDSAMYLCASSLGPRGEKLFFGSGTQLSVL.

Concerning this clone: The junction and the germline gene differ at one end; a read error may be behind it. V usage is TRBV7-7 and J usage is TRBJ2-5; 10 nucleotides match TRBD2. The CDR3 is 16 residues long. Germline V gives CDR1 SSHAT, CDR2 FNYEAQ (reference sequence). DNA of the CDR3: TGTGCTAGCAGCCAAGAACTAGCGGGGATAAAAGAGACCCAGTACTTC. Encoded protein: CASSQELAGIKETQYF.

The CDR3 protein is CASRFLAGGTDTQYF. Written as DNA, the CDR3 is TGTGCCAGCAGATTCCTAGCGGGAGGCACAGATACGCAGTATTTT. V is TRBV6-5 and J is TRBJ2-3, with 10 bases lining up with TRBD2. There are 15 residues in the CDR3. Germline lookup yields CDR1 MNHEY and CDR2 SVGAGI. J was trimmed by 1 base and V by 6 bases; bases with no gene match: 4.

V gene TRBV6-1 combines with J gene TRBJ2-3; D call uncertain. Between the trimmed V and J ends, which lost 6 bases and 6 bases, there was a span of 13 bases. The germline V gene encodes CDR1 MNHNS and CDR2 SASEGT. The length of the CDR3 is 13 residues. CDR3 coding DNA: TGTGCCAGCAGCAAGAGTCCCACGGATACGCAGTATTTT. It specifies CASSKSPTDTQYF.

The V and J genes are TRBV14 and TRBJ1-2; D call uncertain. This CDR3 spans 14 amino acids. V was shortened by 4 bases and J by 7 bases, with 16 bases between the two germline ends. Germline V gives CDR1 SGHDN, CDR2 FVKESK. The CDR3 bases are TGTGCCAGCAGCCTACCCCCAGGTGATGGTGGCTACACCTTC. Residues: CASSLPPGDGGYTF.

The chain combines TRBV25-1 with TRBJ2-7, with TRBD2 as a possible D gene (6 bases). CDR3 size: 15 residues. Germline V gene lookup returns CDR1 MGHDK and CDR2 SYGVNS. The ends were cut back, 4 bases at V and 7 bases at J, with 20 bases in the middle. Here the CDR3 reads CASSGKPGDTTEQYF. CDR3 DNA: TGTGCCAGCAGTGGAAAACCGGGGGATACTACTGAGCAGTACTTC.

The genes are TRBV5-4 and TRBJ2-2; TRBD2 matches 15 bases. There are 18 residues in the CDR3. Germline trimming cut 5 bases from V and 1 base from J; bases unmatched to any gene: 6. The germline gives CDR1 SGHNT, CDR2 YYREEE (reference sequence). The CDR3 sequence: CASRAPGLAGGNTGELFF. CDR3 nucleotides: TGTGCCAGCAGGGCACCGGGACTAGCGGGGGGGAACACCGGGGAGCTGTTTTTT.

V and J are TRBV5-6 and TRBJ2-7; 11 bases align to TRBD2. There are 15 residues in the CDR3. Looked up from germline, CDR1 is SGHDT and CDR2 is YYEEEE. J lost 3 bases, V lost 3 bases, and 5 bases had no gene match. CDR3 bases: TGTGCCAGCAGCTCTAGCGGGGGGCTCTACTACGAGCAGTACTTC. Translating gives CASSSSGGLYYEQYF.

This rearrangement joins TRBV5-6 to TRBJ2-7; 16 nucleotides align to TRBD2. The CDR3 runs 16 residues. V gave up 4 bases and J gave up 4 bases; unmatched junction bases: 5. The germline V gene encodes CDR1 SGHDT and CDR2 YYEEEE. The chain's CDR3 is CASSMGTSGGAYEQYF. CDR3 nucleotide sequence: TGTGCCAGCAGCATGGGGACTAGCGGGGGGGCATACGAGCAGTACTTC.

This chain links TRBV7-2 with TRBJ2-7; D perhaps matches TRBD2 (5 bases). This CDR3 region has 13 residues. Germline loops: CDR1 SGHTA, CDR2 FQGNSA. Deletions cut 5 bases from V and 6 bases from J, with 14 bases between. The CDR3 coding sequence is TGTGCCAGCAGCCCTCGGATCGCGGGCGAGCAGTACTTC. Translated, it gives CASSPRIAGEQYF.

J is TRBJ1-3 and V is TRBV6-1; 7 bases are shared with TRBD1. The CDR3 sequence is 16 residues long. In germline, CDR1 is MNHNS, CDR2 SASEGT. Trimming at V came to 4 bases and at J to 6 bases, leaving 12 bases not matched to a gene. CDR3 loop: CASSVLATGFVNTIYF. The CDR3 coding sequence is TGTGCCAGCAGTGTTCTGGCGACAGGGTTTGTAAACACCATATATTTT.

The chain recombines TRBV7-2 with TRBJ2-5; maybe TRBD1 (6 bases). Per germline, CDR1 SGHTA and CDR2 FQGNSA. V was trimmed by 5 bases and J by 1 base, leaving 8 bases between them. The CDR3 loop spans 13 amino acids. CDR3 protein: CASSRDIQETQYF. As DNA, the CDR3 is TGTGCCAGCAGCCGGGACATCCAAGAGACCCAGTACTTC.

The rearrangement joins TRBV6-1 to TRBJ1-5; 10 nucleotides agree with TRBD1. The CDR3 runs 15 residues. Germline V CDR1 and CDR2: MNHNS, SASEGT. Trimming took 6 bases from V and 7 from J; bases not matched to a gene: 9. The CDR3 region is CASRVGDRGGQPQHF. The CDR3, as DNA: TGTGCCAGCAGGGTAGGGGACAGGGGTGGACAGCCCCAGCATTTT.

The chain uses TRBV5-1 and TRBJ2-1; TRBD2 matches 9 bases. The V segment lost 0 bases and the J segment 7 bases; nucleotides outside the gene matches: 11. CDR1 and CDR2 from the germline V gene are SGHRS and YFSETQ. There are 17 residues in the CDR3. CDR3 sequence reads: CASSLAYGGGASNEQFF. The CDR3 bases are TGCGCCAGCAGCTTGGCGTACGGCGGGGGGGCTTCGAATGAGCAGTTCTTC.